The entry that follows covers one TCR beta chain sequence. CDR3 length equals 12 residues. The V and J ends lost 2 bases and 3 bases respectively, with 8 bases between them. Per germline, CDR1 GTSNPN and CDR2 SVGIG (reference sequence). This record comes from a study of blood T cell repertoires in COVID-19. On the study more broadly: Sites in the United States, Italy and Spain provided acute and convalescent COVID-19 samples. T cells, B-cell-depleted T cells, or PBMCs supplied cDNA or gDNA.

Per the original data handling: Amplification with reference gene primers provided the estimates of nucleated cell counts. The repertoire was sequenced with immunoSEQ multiplex PCR; TCRdb's copy has only in-frame clones and lacks some. That table supplies the V and J calls and clone size; D and trimming were determined from the DNA. The repertoire includes about 320,000 clones, around 86% of them detected once, and under 2% sits in the top ten. This clonotype was sampled from a woman in her fifties or sixties with acute or convalescent COVID-19. The sequencing input was peripheral blood. The rearrangement uses TRBV30 and TRBJ2-7; D is possibly TRBD1 (5 bases). The CDR3 spells CAWSPQGYEQYF. CDR3 in DNA: TGTGCCTGGAGTCCCCAGGGCTACGAGCAGTACTTC.